This TCR beta chain was observed in a study of cytomegalovirus exposure and HLA in healthy donors. Whole-study findings and limits: Data from an earlier analysis indicated that most TCR beta V segments were productive either about 90% or about 30% of the time. A later analysis linked around 15,000 TCR beta sequences to HLA alleles at 0.05 false discovery rate. Later analysis found that TCR beta chains associated with HLA were more clonally expanded than other, equally common chains.

Note on this clone: Its antigen is not known.

In the PCR, 60 Vbeta and 13 Jbeta primers were used. Some clones are missing from TCRdb's copy, which holds only in-frame ones; the method was immunoSEQ multiplex PCR. The sample lists about 180,000 clones; around 79% were seen once. Trimming pared 5 bases from V and 1 base from J, leaving 9 bases between. CDR3 size: 13 residues. CDR1 is SGHNT, CDR2 YYREEE, per germline (reference sequence). The J gene is TRBJ1-1, the V gene TRBV5-4; D remains unclear. Sequenced input: PBMCs. The sequence was collected from a woman between 45 and 65 years old in good health and CMV-seronegative. DNA of the CDR3: TGTGCCAGCAGTGAATCAGGGAACACTGAAGCTTTCTTT. It encodes CASSESGNTEAFF.